Each of the 11 T cell receptor beta chains below was sequenced from the same sample in a study of blood T cell repertoires in COVID-19. The table came from immunoSEQ multiplex PCR; TCRdb's copy has only in-frame clones and leaves some out. The sample includes approximately 400,000 clones, roughly nine tenths seen only once; the top ten take about 0.78%. The specimen was PBMCs or T cells enriched from blood (not recorded which). These receptor sequences come from a middle-aged woman who had been exposed to COVID-19.

The chain uses TRBV7-2 and TRBJ2-7, with 7 positions matching TRBD2. The CDR3 is made up of 15 amino acids. The J segment lost 0 bases and the V segment lost 2 bases, leaving 4 bases of the junction unmatched. From germline, CDR1 is SGHTA and CDR2 FQGNSA. This CDR3 reads CASSLWEGSSYEQYF. As DNA, the CDR3 is TGTGCCAGCAGCTTATGGGAGGGCTCCTCCTACGAGCAGTACTTC. The full variable domain, with the rest looked up from reference TRBV7-2 and TRBJ2-7, is GAGVSQSPSNKVTEKGKDVELRCDPISGHTALYWYRQSLGQGLEFLIYFQGNSAPDKSGLPSDRFSAERTGGSVSTLTIQRTQQEDSAVYLCASSLWEGSSYEQYFGPGTRLTVT.

The V call is TRBV5-1, the J call TRBJ2-7; 8 bases are shared with TRBD1. The CDR3 spans 14 residues. Germline values: CDR1 SGHRS, CDR2 YFSETQ. The ends lost 4 bases at V and 3 bases at J; junction bases unmatched: 6. The CDR3 loop reads CASSQDRVSYEQYF. In DNA form, the CDR3 reads TGCGCCAGCAGCCAGGACAGGGTTAGCTACGAGCAGTACTTC.

The J gene is TRBJ1-5, the V gene TRBV7-9; tentatively, D is TRBD1 (6 bases). The CDR3 extends over 15 amino acids. Trimming cost V 5 bases and J 1 base, with 12 bases left between them. CDR1 and CDR2 (germline): SEHNR, FQNEAQ (reference sequence). The CDR3 DNA follows: TGTGCCAGCAGCAACACAGGGATGAGCAATCAGCCCCAGCATTTT. Translated, it gives CASSNTGMSNQPQHF.

The J gene is TRBJ2-2, the V gene TRBV5-6; 7 positions agree with TRBD1. The CDR3 covers 17 residues. CDR1 SGHDT and CDR2 YYEEEE come from the germline V gene. Germline trimming cut 4 bases from V and 6 bases from J; bases unmatched to any gene: 15. The CDR3 here is CASSKAVTGNKAGELFF. In DNA, the CDR3 is TGTGCCAGCAGCAAGGCCGTGACAGGGAACAAAGCCGGGGAGCTGTTTTTT.

The rearrangement joins TRBV29-1 to TRBJ2-3, with 7 bases aligning to TRBD1. Germline V gene lookup returns CDR1 SQVTM and CDR2 ANQGSEA. This CDR3 spans 12 amino acids. The CDR3 nucleotides read TGCAGAGCCGAGGGGGCTCGAAATACGCAGTATTTT. The encoded protein is CRAEGARNTQYF.

The chain is built from TRBV6-5 and TRBJ1-1, with D tentatively TRBD1 (5 bases). The CDR3 spans 15 residues. CDR1 is MNHEY, CDR2 SVGAGI, per germline. The V end lost 0 bases, the J end lost 0 bases, and 8 bases lay between the germline ends. CDR3 amino acids: CASSYSPTVNTEAFF. DNA for the CDR3: TGTGCCAGCAGTTACTCTCCGACAGTGAACACTGAAGCTTTCTTT.

The CDR3 DNA reads TGTGCCAGCAGCCAAGAATTTTTACTAGCGGGACCAAAGAATGAGCAGTTCTTC. It specifies CASSQEFLLAGPKNEQFF. The V gene is TRBV4-2, the J gene TRBJ2-1, with 10 bases matching TRBD2. The V and J ends lost 0 bases and 7 bases, in that order; junction bases with no gene match: 12. There are 18 residues in the CDR3. Germline V gene data show CDR1 as LGHNA and CDR2 as YNFKEQ.

This clone was counted a single time. V is TRBV24-1 and J is TRBJ1-5, with a tentative D call TRBD1 (5 bases). The germline CDR1 and CDR2 sequences are KGHDR and SFDVKD. Trimming stripped 3 bases from V and 9 bases from J, with 8 bases between. The CDR3 is 12 residues long. The DNA for the CDR3 is TGTGCCACCAGTGATCCGCAGGGGCCCCAGCATTTT. Translating gives CATSDPQGPQHF.

The V gene is TRBV5-1, the J gene TRBJ2-2; D is ambiguous. The V gene's germline CDR1 is SGHRS and CDR2 YFSETQ. Deletions cut 0 bases from V and 6 bases from J, with 9 bases between. The CDR3 spans 14 residues. CDR3 in DNA: TGCGCCAGCAGCTTGGGACACCCATCCGGGGAGCTGTTTTTT. It encodes CASSLGHPSGELFF.

The rearrangement links TRBV7-2 to TRBJ2-1, with D tentatively TRBD2 (6 bases). With 2 bases removed from V and 4 bases from J, the gap between germline ends came to 21 bases. Germline V gene sequence: CDR1 SGHTA, CDR2 FQGNSA. The CDR3 contains 18 residues. This chain's CDR3 is CASSLNPPTRVRYNEQFF. The CDR3 coding sequence is TGTGCCAGCAGCTTAAATCCCCCGACTAGAGTAAGGTACAATGAGCAGTTCTTC.

This sequence joins TRBV18 and TRBJ2-2; 10 bases match TRBD1. After removal of 1 base from V and 0 bases from J, the junction contained 8 bases not matched to a gene. The V gene's germline CDR1 is KGHSH and CDR2 LQKENI. The CDR3 is 19 residues long. CDR3 sequence reads: CASSPRGQGSLANTGELFF. The CDR3 DNA reads as TGTGCCAGCTCACCACGGGGACAGGGGAGTTTGGCGAACACCGGGGAGCTGTTTTTT.